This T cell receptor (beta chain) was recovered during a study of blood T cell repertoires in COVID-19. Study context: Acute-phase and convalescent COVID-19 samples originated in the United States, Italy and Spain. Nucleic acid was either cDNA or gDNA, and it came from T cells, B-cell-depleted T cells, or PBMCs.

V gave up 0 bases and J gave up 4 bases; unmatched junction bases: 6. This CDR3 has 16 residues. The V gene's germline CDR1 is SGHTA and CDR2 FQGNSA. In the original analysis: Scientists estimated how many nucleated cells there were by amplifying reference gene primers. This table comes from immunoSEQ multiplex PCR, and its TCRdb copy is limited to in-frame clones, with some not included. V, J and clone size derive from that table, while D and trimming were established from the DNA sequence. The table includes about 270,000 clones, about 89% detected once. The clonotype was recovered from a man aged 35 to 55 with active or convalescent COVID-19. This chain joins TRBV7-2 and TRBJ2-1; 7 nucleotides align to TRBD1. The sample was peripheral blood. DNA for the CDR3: TGTGCCAGCAGCTTAGCGGGAAGGGGGCCGTACAATGAGCAGTTCTTC. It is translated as CASSLAGRGPYNEQFF.